This is a list of T cell receptor beta chains from one sample in a study of blood T cells in healthy people across ages. TCRdb re-derived calls from the 5' RACE reads in MiXCR, one entry per CDR3 protein. Of about 730,000 distinct CDR3 sequences in the sample, roughly 41% were seen once. Sequencing input: blood. These receptor sequences come from a woman in her fifties or sixties in good health. Each CDR3 is given with its conserved first and last residue. The D gene is left open where the match is weak. Some rows mark clone size as missing; the rest say once, few, many or name a class of expanded clone.

V,size,J,D,CDR3,DNA
TRBV20-1,many,TRBJ2-7,TRBD1,CSAPGQGYEQYF,TGCAGTGCCCCTGGACAGGGCTACGAGCAGTACTTC
TRBV25-1,once,TRBJ1-2,.,CASSEVPTDYGYTF,TGTGCCAGCAGTGAAGTACCGACAGACTATGGCTACACCTTC
TRBV27,.,TRBJ2-7,.,CASIEAPGTYEQYF,TGTGCCAGCATAGAAGCTCCCGGGACCTACGAGCAGTACTTC
TRBV12-3/TRBV12-4,few,TRBJ2-7,.,CASSSGLTPYEQYF,TGTGCCAGCAGTTCGGGCCTCACCCCCTACGAGCAGTACTTC
TRBV12-5,few,TRBJ2-5,.,CASGLPRLSGQYF,TGTGCTAGTGGTTTGCCACGATTATCCGGGCAGTACTTC
TRBV20-1,.,TRBJ2-7,.,CSARNEQYF,TGCAGTGCTCGCAATGAGCAGTACTTC
TRBV4-1,.,TRBJ2-5,TRBD2,CASSQDGSSGGAFPETQYF,TGCGCCAGCAGCCAAGATGGGTCTAGCGGGGGGGCCTTTCCGGAGACCCAGTACTTC
TRBV7-9,.,TRBJ2-5,TRBD2,CASSLVGGRGARYNEQYF,TGTGCCAGCAGCTTAGTGGGTGGGCGGGGGGCCCGATACAATGAGCAGTACTTC
TRBV7-8,.,TRBJ2-5,TRBD1,CTSSSTPRQGGMETQYF,TGTACCAGCAGCTCCACCCCTCGACAGGGGGGCATGGAGACCCAGTACTTC
TRBV3-1,.,TRBJ2-5,.,CASSQDPLGGTQYF,TGTGCCAGCAGCCAAGACCCCCTGGGGGGGACCCAGTACTTC
TRBV4-2,few,TRBJ2-1,TRBD2,CASSQAQGVAGGWFF,TGTGCCAGCAGCCAAGCCCAGGGAGTAGCGGGAGGGTGGTTCTTC
TRBV20-1,.,TRBJ2-7,TRBD2,CSARVLAGAHSYEQYF,TGCAGTGCTAGAGTGCTAGCGGGAGCCCATTCCTACGAGCAGTACTTC
TRBV9,few,TRBJ2-5,TRBD2,CASSDIAGGPLGTQYF,TGTGCCAGCAGCGATATAGCGGGAGGGCCTCTCGGGACCCAGTACTTC
TRBV28,.,TRBJ2-4,.,CASSLYNIQYF,TGTGCCAGCAGTTTATATAACATTCAGTACTTC
TRBV5-5,many,TRBJ2-7,.,CASSLEGIEQYF,TGTGCCAGCAGCTTGGAAGGGATCGAGCAGTACTTC
TRBV29-1,few,TRBJ2-7,TRBD1,CSVEDQTGQGVFYEQYF,TGCAGCGTTGAAGATCAGACCGGACAGGGCGTCTTTTACGAGCAGTACTTC
TRBV5-1,few,TRBJ2-3,TRBD2,CASSWKPSTSGPDTQYF,TGCGCCAGCAGCTGGAAACCTAGCACTAGCGGACCAGATACGCAGTATTTT
TRBV5-8,.,TRBJ2-7,TRBD2,CASSNVLAGVTYEQYF,TGTGCCAGCAGCAACGTACTAGCGGGGGTGACCTACGAGCAGTACTTC
TRBV27,many,TRBJ2-5,TRBD2,CASSSLSSGPKQETQYF,TGTGCCAGCAGTTCACTTTCTAGCGGGCCCAAGCAAGAGACCCAGTACTTC
TRBV6-6,many,TRBJ2-5,TRBD2,CASTSSGGVQETQYF,TGTGCCAGCACGTCTAGCGGGGGGGTCCAAGAGACCCAGTACTTC
TRBV14,.,TRBJ2-7,.,CASSQVGGQYF,TGTGCCAGCAGCCAAGTAGGGGGGCAGTACTTC
TRBV20-1,.,TRBJ1-2,.,CSARDSIMGGYTF,TGCAGTGCTAGGGACAGTATAATGGGCGGCTACACCTTC
TRBV7-9,few,TRBJ2-5,.,CASSLLPGAGSIGTQYF,TGTGCCAGCAGCTTACTCCCGGGAGCTGGTTCGATCGGGACCCAGTACTTC
TRBV24-1,few,TRBJ2-1,TRBD2,CATSDRSGRAYNEQFF,TGTGCCACCAGTGATCGTAGCGGGAGGGCCTACAATGAGCAGTTCTTC
TRBV6-5,.,TRBJ2-2,.,CASSYSQESTGELFF,TGTGCCAGCAGTTACTCCCAGGAGAGTACCGGGGAGCTGTTTTTT
TRBV10-3,.,TRBJ1-5,TRBD1,CAISEPLTGEDNQPQHF,TGTGCCATCAGTGAGCCCCTGACAGGGGAAGACAATCAGCCCCAGCATTTT
TRBV20-1,.,TRBJ1-5,.,CSASRTATRNQPQHF,TGCAGTGCTAGCCGCACGGCGACACGCAATCAGCCCCAGCATTTT
TRBV28,.,TRBJ1-2,TRBD1,CATSRTGGDYGYTF,TGTGCCACCTCCCGAACAGGGGGTGACTATGGCTACACCTTC
TRBV7-6,.,TRBJ2-1,TRBD2,CASSLGTGTSVYEQFF,TGTGCCAGCAGCTTAGGGACAGGGACTAGCGTGTACGAGCAGTTCTTC
TRBV20-1,few,TRBJ2-3,.,CSASRVGPDTQYF,TGCAGTGCTAGCAGGGTGGGCCCAGATACGCAGTATTTT
TRBV10-3,.,TRBJ2-5,.,CAISEVANQETQYF,TGTGCCATCAGTGAGGTGGCGAACCAAGAGACCCAGTACTTC
TRBV4-1,.,TRBJ2-5,TRBD2,CASSQDGTSRQETQYF,TGCGCCAGCAGCCAAGACGGGACTAGCAGACAAGAGACCCAGTACTTC
TRBV20-1,.,TRBJ2-3,.,CSARVADGGTDTQYF,TGCAGTGCTAGAGTGGCGGACGGGGGCACAGATACGCAGTATTTT
TRBV5-1,many,TRBJ2-7,TRBD2,CASSSASGLAGWSYEQYF,TGCGCCAGCAGCTCCGCTTCGGGACTAGCGGGTTGGAGCTACGAGCAGTACTTC
TRBV7-3,.,TRBJ2-5,TRBD2,CASSLTAGGLNEQYF,TGTGCCAGCAGCTTAACAGCGGGAGGGCTCAATGAGCAGTACTTC
TRBV28,once,TRBJ1-4,TRBD1,CASSFLRQGNGEKLFF,TGTGCCAGCAGTTTCCTAAGACAGGGTAACGGTGAAAAACTGTTTTTT
TRBV25-1,few,TRBJ1-6,.,CASRKDSGNSPLHF,TGTGCCAGCAGAAAGGACAGCGGGAATTCACCCCTCCACTTT
TRBV2,.,TRBJ2-1,.,CASSEERVRFF,TGTGCCAGCAGTGAAGAGCGAGTGCGGTTCTTC
TRBV3-1,many,TRBJ2-7,.,CASSQGGGPYEQYF,TGTGCCAGCAGCCAGGGTGGCGGTCCCTACGAGCAGTACTTC
TRBV7-2,few,TRBJ2-3,.,CASSWGGGGTQYF,TGTGCCAGCAGCTGGGGAGGGGGAGGTACGCAGTATTTT
TRBV4-2,.,TRBJ2-7,TRBD1,CASSQDRRTGRYEQYF,TGTGCCAGCAGCCAAGATAGGAGGACAGGGCGCTACGAGCAGTACTTC
TRBV11-2,.,TRBJ2-7,.,CASSLEPVYNEQYF,TGTGCCAGCAGCTTAGAGCCAGTATACAATGAGCAGTACTTC
TRBV5-1,once,TRBJ1-1,.,CASSFRRGGTEAFF,TGCGCCAGCAGCTTCCGGAGGGGCGGCACTGAAGCTTTCTTT
TRBV7-7,.,TRBJ1-2,.,CASSPIAGDYGYTF,TGTGCTAGCAGCCCAATTGCCGGGGACTATGGCTACACCTTC
TRBV2,.,TRBJ2-7,.,CGTRQAGYEQYF,TGTGGGACTAGACAGGCTGGGTACGAGCAGTACTTC
TRBV9,many,TRBJ2-7,TRBD2,CASSPEASGSLEQYF,TGTGCCAGCAGCCCAGAGGCTAGCGGGAGCCTCGAGCAGTACTTC
TRBV7-2,.,TRBJ1-1,TRBD1,CASSRRQGSLNTEAFF,TGTGCCAGCAGCCGCAGACAGGGGAGTTTGAACACTGAAGCTTTCTTT
TRBV20-1,many,TRBJ2-6,.,CSALSVSGANVLTF,TGCAGTGCCCTGTCCGTCTCTGGGGCCAACGTCCTGACTTTC
TRBV5-1,.,TRBJ2-5,TRBD2,CASSLGGTSGSEETQYF,TGCGCCAGCAGCTTGGGGGGGACTAGCGGGAGTGAAGAGACCCAGTACTTC
TRBV28,.,TRBJ2-1,.,CASKRGKNEQFF,TGTGCCAGCAAAAGGGGGAAGAATGAGCAGTTCTTC
TRBV27,.,TRBJ2-1,.,CASSLSAGSRILDEQFF,TGTGCCAGCAGTTTATCGGCAGGGTCACGCATCCTCGATGAGCAGTTCTTC
TRBV18,.,TRBJ2-3,TRBD2,CASSPSTSQMDTQYF,TGTGCCAGCTCACCCTCGACTAGCCAAATGGATACGCAGTATTTT
TRBV20-1,few,TRBJ1-4,.,CSARVSPPKLFF,TGCAGTGCTAGAGTATCTCCCCCTAAACTGTTTTTT
TRBV29-1,.,TRBJ2-2,.,CSVGLPPGDGELFF,TGCAGCGTTGGACTTCCTCCCGGGGACGGGGAGCTGTTTTTT
TRBV5-6,.,TRBJ2-5,.,CASSPGPSETQYF,TGTGCCAGCAGTCCGGGACCCTCAGAGACCCAGTACTTC
TRBV20-1,.,TRBJ1-4,.,CSANGDHEKLFF,TGCAGTGCTAACGGGGATCATGAAAAACTGTTTTTT
TRBV20-1,.,TRBJ1-4,.,CSARGQGRDATNEKLFF,TGCAGTGCTAGAGGTCAGGGCCGGGACGCAACTAATGAAAAACTGTTTTTT
TRBV20-1,few,TRBJ2-7,.,CSARDWTPQGNDHEQYF,TGCAGTGCTAGAGATTGGACACCTCAGGGAAATGATCACGAGCAGTACTTC